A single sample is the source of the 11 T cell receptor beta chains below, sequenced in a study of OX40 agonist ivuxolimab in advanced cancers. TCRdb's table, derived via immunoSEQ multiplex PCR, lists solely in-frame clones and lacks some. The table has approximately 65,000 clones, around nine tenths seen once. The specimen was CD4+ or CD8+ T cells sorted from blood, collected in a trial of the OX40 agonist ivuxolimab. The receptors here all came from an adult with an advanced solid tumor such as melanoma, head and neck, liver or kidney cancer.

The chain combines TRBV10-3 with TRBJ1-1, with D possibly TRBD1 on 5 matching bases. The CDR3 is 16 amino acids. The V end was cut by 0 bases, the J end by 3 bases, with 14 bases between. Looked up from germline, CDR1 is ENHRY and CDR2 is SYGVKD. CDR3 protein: CAISESQGHRDTEAFF. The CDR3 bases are TGTGCCATCAGTGAGTCGCAAGGACACCGGGACACTGAAGCTTTCTTT.

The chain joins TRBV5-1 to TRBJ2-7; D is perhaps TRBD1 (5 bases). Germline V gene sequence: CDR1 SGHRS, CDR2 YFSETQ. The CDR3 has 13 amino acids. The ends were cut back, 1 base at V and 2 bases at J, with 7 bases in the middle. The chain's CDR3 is CASSLQGPYEQYF. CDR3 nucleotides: TGCGCCAGCAGCTTGCAGGGCCCCTACGAGCAGTACTTC.

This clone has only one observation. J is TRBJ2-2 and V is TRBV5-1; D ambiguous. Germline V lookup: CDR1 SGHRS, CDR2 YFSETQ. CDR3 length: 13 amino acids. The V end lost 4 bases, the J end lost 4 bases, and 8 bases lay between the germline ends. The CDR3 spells CASSPSGTGELFF. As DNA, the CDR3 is TGCGCCAGCAGCCCCTCAGGCACCGGGGAGCTGTTTTTT.

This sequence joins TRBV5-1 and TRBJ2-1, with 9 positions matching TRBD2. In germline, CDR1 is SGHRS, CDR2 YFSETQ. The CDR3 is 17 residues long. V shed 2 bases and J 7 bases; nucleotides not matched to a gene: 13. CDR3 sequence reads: CASSFDSGGSSRNEQFF. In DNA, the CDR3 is TGCGCCAGCAGCTTTGACAGCGGGGGGTCTAGTCGTAATGAGCAGTTCTTC.

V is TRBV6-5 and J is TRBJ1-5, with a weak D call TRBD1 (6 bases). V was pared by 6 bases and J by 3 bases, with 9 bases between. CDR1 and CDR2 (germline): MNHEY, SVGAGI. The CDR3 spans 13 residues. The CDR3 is CASRQGPNQPQHF. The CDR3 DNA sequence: TGTGCCAGCAGGCAGGGGCCCAATCAGCCCCAGCATTTT.

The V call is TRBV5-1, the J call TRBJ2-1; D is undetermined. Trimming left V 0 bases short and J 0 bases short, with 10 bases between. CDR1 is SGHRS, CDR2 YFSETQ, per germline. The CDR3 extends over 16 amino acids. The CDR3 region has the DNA TGCGCCAGCAGCTTGGAAGCTCGGAGCTCCTACAATGAGCAGTTCTTC. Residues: CASSLEARSSYNEQFF.

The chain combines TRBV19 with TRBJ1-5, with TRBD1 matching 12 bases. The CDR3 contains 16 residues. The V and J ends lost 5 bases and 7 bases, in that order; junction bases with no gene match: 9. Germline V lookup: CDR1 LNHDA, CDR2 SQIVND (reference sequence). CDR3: CASSQAGTGGRQPQHF. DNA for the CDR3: TGTGCCAGTAGTCAGGCCGGGACAGGGGGCCGGCAGCCCCAGCATTTT.

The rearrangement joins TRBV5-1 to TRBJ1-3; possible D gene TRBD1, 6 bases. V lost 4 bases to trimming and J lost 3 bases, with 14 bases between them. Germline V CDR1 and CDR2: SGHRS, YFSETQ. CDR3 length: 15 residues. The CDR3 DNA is TGCGCCAGCAGCGCGGGGGCGGCCCGTGGAAACACCATATATTTT. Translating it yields CASSAGAARGNTIYF.

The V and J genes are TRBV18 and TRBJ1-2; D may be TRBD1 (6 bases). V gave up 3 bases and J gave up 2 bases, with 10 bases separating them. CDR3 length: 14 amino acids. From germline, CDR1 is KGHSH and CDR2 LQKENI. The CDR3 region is CASSPPGHNYGYTF. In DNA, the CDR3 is TGTGCCAGCTCACCGCCGGGACACAACTATGGCTACACCTTC.

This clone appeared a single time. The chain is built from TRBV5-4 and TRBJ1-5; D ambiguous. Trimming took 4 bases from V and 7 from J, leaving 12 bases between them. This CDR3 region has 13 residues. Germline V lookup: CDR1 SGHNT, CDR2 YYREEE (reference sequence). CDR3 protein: CASSLNPRQPQHF. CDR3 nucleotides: TGTGCCAGCAGCCTAAATCCCCGGCAGCCCCAGCATTTT. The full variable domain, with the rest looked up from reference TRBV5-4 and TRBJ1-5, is ETGVTQSPTHLIKTRGQQVTLRCSSQSGHNTVSWYQQALGQGPQFIFQYYREEENGRGNFPPRFSGLQFPNYSSELNVNALELDDSALYLCASSLNPRQPQHFGDGTRLSIL.

CDR3 protein: CASSPGRAYEQYF. DNA for the CDR3: TGTGCCAGCTCACCAGGCAGGGCCTACGAGCAGTACTTC. V is TRBV18 and J is TRBJ2-7; possibly TRBD1 for D (5 bases). The CDR3 is made up of 13 amino acids. The germline V and J ends were trimmed by 2 bases and 2 bases, with 7 bases remaining between them. Germline-derived CDR1 and CDR2 are KGHSH and LQKENI.